The 5 T cell receptor beta chains given below trace back to one sample, sequenced in a study of blood T cell repertoires in COVID-19. Repertoires were generated with immunoSEQ multiplex PCR, while TCRdb's copy carries only in-frame clones and drops some. The table lists around 180,000 clones, roughly 87% of them singletons. Sequencing used PBMCs or T cells enriched from blood (not recorded which). These receptors all come from a woman aged 40 to 50 with acute COVID-19.

This chain connects TRBV7-3 to TRBJ2-3, with a tentative D call TRBD1 (6 bases). The CDR3 length is 13 residues. Germline assignment: CDR1 SGHTA and CDR2 FQGTGA. Trimming cost V 6 bases and J 2 bases, with 9 bases left between them. In DNA, the CDR3 is TGTGCCAGCAGTCGGGACATCACAGATACGCAGTATTTT. This codes for CASSRDITDTQYF.

The chain carries TRBV14 and TRBJ2-7; 7 bases are shared with TRBD1. The CDR3 spans 17 residues. The germline V gene encodes CDR1 SGHDN and CDR2 FVKESK. J lost 4 bases, V lost 0 bases, and 12 bases had no gene match. CDR3 in amino acids: CASSQDWGQSSNYEQYF. The CDR3 DNA reads TGTGCCAGCAGCCAAGATTGGGGACAGAGCTCAAATTACGAGCAGTACTTC.

The chain carries TRBV11-3 and TRBJ2-1, with 12 bases matching TRBD2. This CDR3 region has 16 residues. The germline V gene encodes CDR1 SGHNT and CDR2 YENEEA. V lost 0 bases and J lost 10; bases outside the gene matches: 7. CDR3 residues: CASSLEASGGAGEQFF. The CDR3 DNA sequence: TGTGCCAGCAGCTTAGAGGCTAGCGGGGGGGCAGGAGAGCAGTTCTTC.

V and J are TRBV5-6 and TRBJ1-3; TRBD1 might be the D (6 bases). V was pared by 4 bases and J by 0 bases, with 14 bases between. There are 16 residues in the CDR3. Per the germline V gene, CDR1 is SGHDT and CDR2 is YYEEEE. The CDR3 loop is CASSLQGDISGNTIYF. CDR3 DNA sequence: TGTGCCAGCAGCCTACAGGGTGACATCTCTGGAAACACCATATATTTT.

V usage is TRBV15 and J usage is TRBJ1-2, with unresolved D. There are 14 residues in the CDR3. Trimming stripped 0 bases from V and 8 bases from J, with 13 bases between. Germline V gene sequence: CDR1 LNHNV, CDR2 YYDKDF (reference sequence). This chain's CDR3 is CATSRDRAFEGYTF. The CDR3 bases are TGTGCCACCAGCAGAGATCGAGCTTTTGAGGGCTACACCTTC.